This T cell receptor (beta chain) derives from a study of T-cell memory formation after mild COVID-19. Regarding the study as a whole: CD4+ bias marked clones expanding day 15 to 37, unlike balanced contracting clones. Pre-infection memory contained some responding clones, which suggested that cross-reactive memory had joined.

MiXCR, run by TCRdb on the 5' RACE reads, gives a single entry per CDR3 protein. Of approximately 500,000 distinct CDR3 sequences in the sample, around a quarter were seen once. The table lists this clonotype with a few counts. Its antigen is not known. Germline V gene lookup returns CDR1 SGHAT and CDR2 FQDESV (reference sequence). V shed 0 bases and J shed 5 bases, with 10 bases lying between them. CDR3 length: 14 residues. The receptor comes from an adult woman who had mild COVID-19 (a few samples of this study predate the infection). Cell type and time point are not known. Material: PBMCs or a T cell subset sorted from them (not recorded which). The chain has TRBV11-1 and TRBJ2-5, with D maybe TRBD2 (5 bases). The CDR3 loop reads CASSLAGPGETQYF. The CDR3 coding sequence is TGTGCCAGCAGCTTAGCCGGGCCGGGGGAGACCCAGTACTTC.